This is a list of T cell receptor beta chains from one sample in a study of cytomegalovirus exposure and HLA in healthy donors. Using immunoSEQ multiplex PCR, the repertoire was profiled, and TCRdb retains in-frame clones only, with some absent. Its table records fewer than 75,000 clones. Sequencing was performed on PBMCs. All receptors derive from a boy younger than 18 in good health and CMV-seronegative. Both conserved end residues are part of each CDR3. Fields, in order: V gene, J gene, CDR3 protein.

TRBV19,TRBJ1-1,CASSSQGTGTEAFF
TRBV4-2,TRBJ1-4,CASSQEREGWGKLFF
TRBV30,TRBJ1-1,CAWSVRGQGNTEAFF
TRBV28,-,CASSLQGISYEQYF
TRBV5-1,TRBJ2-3,CASSLGAPSGGPTDTQYF
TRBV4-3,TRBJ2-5,CASSQVGQQETQYF
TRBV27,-,CASSPRDITYEQYF
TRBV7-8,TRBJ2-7,CASSSIGGDEQYF
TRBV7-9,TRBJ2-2,CASAGGQGANTGELFF
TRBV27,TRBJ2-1,CASILRDEQFF
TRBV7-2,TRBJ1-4,CASSSTDTRGEKLFF
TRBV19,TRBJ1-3,CATGMLGQGLSGNTIYF
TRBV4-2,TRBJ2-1,CASSQGLAGGERYNEQFF
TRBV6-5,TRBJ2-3,CASRRPGLTDTQYF
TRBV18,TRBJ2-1,CASSLKNEQFF
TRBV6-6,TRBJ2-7,CASSYSTDRHEQYF
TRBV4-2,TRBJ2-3,CASSQGIRQAGTDTQYF
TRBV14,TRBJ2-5,CASSQVAGMAGTQYF
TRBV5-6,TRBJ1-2,CASSLVVAGYGYTF
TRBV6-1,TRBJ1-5,CASSAPGTGGGQPQHF
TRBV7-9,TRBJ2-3,CASSRRTSGPTDTQYF
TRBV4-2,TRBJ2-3,CASSQGGGWQTDTQYF
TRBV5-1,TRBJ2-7,CASTLGQARGEQYF
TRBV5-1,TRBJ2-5,CASSLALQETQYF
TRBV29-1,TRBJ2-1,CTASRGTYNEQFF
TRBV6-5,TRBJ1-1,CASSYELNTEAFF
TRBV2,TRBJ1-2,CASSLDRGNYGYTF
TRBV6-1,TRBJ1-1,CAIRDSGEAFF
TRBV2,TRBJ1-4,CASSVDTANEKLFF
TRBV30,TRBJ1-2,CAWSVAGAGGYTF
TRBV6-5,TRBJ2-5,CASSFLAEETQYF
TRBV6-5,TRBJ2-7,CASSYGRKNEQYF
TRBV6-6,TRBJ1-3,CASRDPGSGNTIYF
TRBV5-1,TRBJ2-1,CASSLSGGSYNEQFF
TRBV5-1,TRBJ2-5,CASRSERGGQETQYF
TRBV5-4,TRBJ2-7,CASSLGDGQEVTYEQYF
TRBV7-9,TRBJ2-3,CASTSSADTQYF
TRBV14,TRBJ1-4,CASSRSSGANEKLFF
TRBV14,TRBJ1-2,CASSHMHRGRANYGYTF
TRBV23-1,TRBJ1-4,CASSQSLRAQKLFF
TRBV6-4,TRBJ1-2,CASSPGRIYGYTF
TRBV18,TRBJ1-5,CASSPLPPGGQVREQPQHF
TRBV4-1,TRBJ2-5,CASSQGDFQETQYF
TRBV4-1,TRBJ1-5,CASSPFGGSGQPQHF
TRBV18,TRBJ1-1,CASSTTGANTEAFF
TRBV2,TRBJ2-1,CASSAGGGRYNEQFF
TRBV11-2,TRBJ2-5,CASSLLGGNGETQYF
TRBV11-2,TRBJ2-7,CASSSKRTGFYEQYF
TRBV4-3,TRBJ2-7,CASSPSKSTPIEQYF
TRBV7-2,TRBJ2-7,CASSRDSIYEQYF
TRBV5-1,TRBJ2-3,CASSRKGAADTQYF
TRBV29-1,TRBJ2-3,CSVESAGGTDTQYF
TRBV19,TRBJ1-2,CASSIGGELPRYGYTF
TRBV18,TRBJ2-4,CASSPPSGLLAKNIQYF
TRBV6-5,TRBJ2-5,CASSLMGGQETQYF
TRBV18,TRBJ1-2,CASSPGGDYGYTF
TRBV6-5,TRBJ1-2,CASSYSGGERGYGYTF
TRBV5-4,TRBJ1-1,CAVGQGSLTEAFF
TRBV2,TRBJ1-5,CASSQDSSNQPQHF
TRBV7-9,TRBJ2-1,CASSPAGAGAREQFF